A selection of T cell receptor beta chains follows, all from one sample in a study of blood T cell repertoires in COVID-19. Here immunoSEQ multiplex PCR was the method, and the copy in TCRdb shows in-frame clones only, minus some. Among roughly 88,000 clones listed, just over 90% were seen once. Sequenced material: peripheral blood. These receptors were obtained from a woman between 45 and 60 years old in a cohort sampled during active COVID-19. Both conserved end residues are part of each CDR3. A D gene is named only where the DNA matches it firmly. Size tells how often a clone was seen (once, few, many) or the class of an expanded clone, and some rows leave it out.

j_gene	d_gene	v_gene	abundance	CDR3nt	CDR3aa
TRBJ1-5	NA	TRBV19	NA	TGTGCCAGTAGTATCAAATCAGACAGGTCCCAGCATTTT	CASSIKSDRSQHF
TRBJ2-7	TRBD1	TRBV9	once	TGTGCCAGCAGCCGGAAGCCAGGGGGAATGTATGACGAGCAGTACTTC	CASSRKPGGMYDEQYF
TRBJ1-3	TRBD1	TRBV5-1	NA	TGCGCCAGCAGCTTGGGCGGTAGGGGGCGCCCCTCCGGCAACACCATATATTTT	CASSLGGRGRPSGNTIYF
TRBJ2-5	TRBD1	TRBV5-1	once	TGCGCCAGCAGCCGGACAGGGGTTCAAGAGACCCAGTACTTC	CASSRTGVQETQYF
TRBJ1-4	TRBD1	TRBV6-6	NA	TGTGCCAGCAGGGACAGGGGGGGCACTAATGAAAAACTGTTTTTT	CASRDRGGTNEKLFF
TRBJ2-2	NA	TRBV7-2	NA	TGTGCCAGCAGCTTTTCGTCGAACACCGGGGAGCTGTTTTTT	CASSFSSNTGELFF
TRBJ1-1	NA	TRBV30	NA	TGTGCCTGGAGTGCCGGGGGAGGGAACACTGAAGCTTTCTTT	CAWSAGGGNTEAFF
TRBJ1-2	NA	TRBV5-1	NA	TGCGCCAGCAGGCAGACCGACAGCGTGAACTATGGCTACACCTTC	CASRQTDSVNYGYTF
TRBJ2-1	TRBD2	TRBV28	NA	TGTGCCAGCAGTGGCGGGACTAGCGGGAGTTTGGCTGTAGGTGAGCAGTTCTTC	CASSGGTSGSLAVGEQFF
TRBJ1-1	NA	TRBV9	NA	TGTGCCAGCAGCGTAGAACAGACCATCACTGAAGCTTTCTTT	CASSVEQTITEAFF
TRBJ2-7	TRBD1	TRBV19	NA	TGTGCCAGTAAAATTCAGGACAGGGACAATTACGAGCAGTACTTC	CASKIQDRDNYEQYF
TRBJ1-2	NA	TRBV6-1	NA	TGTGCCAGCAGTGAAGTCGGGGTAGGAGGCGGCTACACCTTC	CASSEVGVGGGYTF
TRBJ2-7	TRBD1	TRBV7-8	few	TGTGCCAGCGTGGTTGACAGGGACTCCTACGAGCAGTACTTC	CASVVDRDSYEQYF
TRBJ2-1	TRBD2	TRBV18	NA	TGTGCCAGCTCATCTGGACTAGCGGGGGGCGAGGAGCAGTTCTTC	CASSSGLAGGEEQFF
TRBJ1-2	TRBD1	TRBV6-1	NA	TGTGCCAGCAGTGACCCAGGGGGATATGGCTACACCTTC	CASSDPGGYGYTF
TRBJ2-1	TRBD2	TRBV5-5	NA	TGTGCCAGCAGCCCAAGGATTGGGTTGCTAGCGGGAGAGGCGCAGTTCTTC	CASSPRIGLLAGEAQFF
TRBJ2-1	TRBD1	TRBV7-2	NA	TGTGCCAGCAGCTTAGTGGACAGGGGAGGAGAGCAGTTCTTC	CASSLVDRGGEQFF
TRBJ2-1	NA	TRBV18	NA	TGTGCCAGCTCACCACCGGAGGACAGAGCCTACAATGAGCAGTTCTTC	CASSPPEDRAYNEQFF
TRBJ2-7	NA	TRBV5-1	NA	TGCGCCAGCAGCTTGCTCGGGAAGGCTGGCTACGAGCAGTACTTC	CASSLLGKAGYEQYF
TRBJ1-1	NA	TRBV5-6	NA	TGTGCCAGCAGCTTGGGCGGGGGGCGCATAGCTTTCTTT	CASSLGGGRIAFF
TRBJ1-2	TRBD1	TRBV12-3/TRBV12-4	NA	TGTGCCAGCAATACAGGGGCTGGGTATGGCTACACCTTC	CASNTGAGYGYTF
TRBJ1-6	TRBD1	TRBV7-2	NA	TGTGCCAGCAGCTTAGGGAGACAGGGTCTTAGGTCGGCCCTCCACTTT	CASSLGRQGLRSALHF
TRBJ1-1	NA	TRBV11-3	NA	TGTGCCAGCAGCTTAAGCCGAACCTCTGAAGCTTTCTTT	CASSLSRTSEAFF
TRBJ1-5	TRBD1	TRBV19	NA	TGTGCCAGTAGTTCCAGGGGGGGCAATCAGCCCCAGCATTTT	CASSSRGGNQPQHF
TRBJ2-4	TRBD1	TRBV11-2	NA	TGTGCCAGCAGCTTAGTGTATGGACAGGGTACCAAAAACATTCAGTACTTC	CASSLVYGQGTKNIQYF
TRBJ1-2	TRBD1	TRBV2	few	TGTGCCAGCAGTGGACAGGGGAGGTTATCGGGCTACACCTTC	CASSGQGRLSGYTF
TRBJ1-5	NA	TRBV23-1	NA	TGCGCCAGCACCTCCTCTCGGGGAAAGGGCAATCAGCCCCAGCATTTT	CASTSSRGKGNQPQHF
TRBJ1-4	NA	TRBV5-1	NA	TGCGCCAGCAGCTTGGGGTCAGCAACTAATGAAAAACTGTTTTTT	CASSLGSATNEKLFF
TRBJ2-2	NA	TRBV29-1	NA	TGCAGCGTTGATAGTCCCCCCGGGGAGCTGTTTTTT	CSVDSPPGELFF
TRBJ1-3	NA	TRBV2	NA	TGTGCCAGCAGAGGGACTGAGCCTGGAAACACCATATATTTT	CASRGTEPGNTIYF
TRBJ2-7	NA	TRBV5-1	NA	TGCGCCAGCAGCTTGAGCGGAGAGGGCTACGAGCAGTACTTC	CASSLSGEGYEQYF
TRBJ2-3	NA	TRBV7-9	NA	TGTGCCAGCAGCCAAGTGACAGGCACAGATACGCAGTATTTT	CASSQVTGTDTQYF
TRBJ1-2	NA	TRBV15	NA	TGTGCCACCAGCCCCCAATCGGGACTAAGCCTCTATGGCTACACCTTC	CATSPQSGLSLYGYTF
TRBJ2-7	NA	TRBV3-1/TRBV3-2	NA	TGTGCCAGCAGCCGCGGGACTGCGAACCAGCAGTACTTC	CASSRGTANQQYF
TRBJ2-2	NA	TRBV5-1	NA	TGCGCCAGCAGATCCGAGACAGGCAGCGGGGAGCTGTTTTTT	CASRSETGSGELFF
TRBJ2-5	NA	TRBV5-1	NA	TGCGCCAGCAGCTTGGCCTTCGCGGGTAGCGAGACCCAGTACTTC	CASSLAFAGSETQYF
TRBJ1-4	NA	TRBV19	NA	TGTGCCAGTAGTATAGACTACAGTGGGGAAAAACTGTTTTTT	CASSIDYSGEKLFF
TRBJ1-6	NA	TRBV11-1	NA	TGTGCCAGCAGCGACCGACAGGCCCGAAATTCACCCCTCCACTTT	CASSDRQARNSPLHF
TRBJ2-5	NA	TRBV5-3	NA	TGTGCCAGAAGCTTGGTTGGGCGAGAGACCCAGTACTTC	CARSLVGRETQYF
TRBJ2-7	TRBD2	TRBV3-1/TRBV3-2	NA	TGTGCCAGCGGGCGGGGGTCCTACGAGCAGTACTTC	CASGRGSYEQYF
TRBJ1-6	TRBD1	TRBV11-2	NA	TGTGCCAGCAGCTTAGTGGGGGACAGCTATAATTCACCCCTCCACTTT	CASSLVGDSYNSPLHF
TRBJ1-5	NA	TRBV19	NA	TGTGCCAGTAGTATGGGCAGTTCCAGCAATCAGCCCCAGCATTTT	CASSMGSSSNQPQHF
TRBJ2-3	TRBD2	TRBV7-9	NA	TGTGCCAGCAGCCCAAGACTAGCGGGATTAACAGATACGCAGTATTTT	CASSPRLAGLTDTQYF
TRBJ2-5	NA	TRBV27	NA	TGTGCCAGCAGTTTATCGTACAGGGCAGAGACCCAGTACTTC	CASSLSYRAETQYF
TRBJ1-1	NA	TRBV2	once	TGTGCCAGCAGTGAAGGGGGGCGCACTGAAGCTTTCTTT	CASSEGGRTEAFF
TRBJ1-1	NA	TRBV18	NA	TGTGCCAGCTCACAGGACAGACTCAACACTGAAGCTTTCTTT	CASSQDRLNTEAFF
TRBJ1-1	TRBD1	TRBV3-1/TRBV3-2	NA	TGTGCCAGCAGCCAGACAGGGGACACTGAAGCTTTCTTT	CASSQTGDTEAFF
TRBJ1-4	NA	TRBV18	NA	TGTGCCAGCTCACCACCGTCCGGGGGTAATGAAAAACTGTTTTTT	CASSPPSGGNEKLFF
TRBJ2-2	TRBD1	TRBV10-2	NA	TGCGCCAGCAGGGACAGGGTCCGCGGGGAGCTGTTTTTT	CASRDRVRGELFF
TRBJ1-2	TRBD1	TRBV3-1/TRBV3-2	NA	TGTGCCAGCAGCTCCCGGGACAGGGTCAATGGCTACACCTTC	CASSSRDRVNGYTF
TRBJ1-2	TRBD1	TRBV28	NA	TGTGCCAGCAGACCTCAGGGGGCCTATGGCTACACCTTC	CASRPQGAYGYTF